This passage covers 11 T cell receptor beta chains from one sample sequenced in a study of blood T cell repertoires in COVID-19 (dated by TCRdb to the early 2020s). Receptors were amplified or captured by the immunoSEQ multiplex PCR assay. TCRdb limited this immuneACCESS table to in-frame rearrangements with V and J called. A share of clones is missing; checked studies link under half to unresolved V genes, and the rest is unexplained. A total of about 200,000 clones appear in this sample, roughly 90% of them only once. The ten largest clones add up to around 1.5% of the sample. Sequencing was carried out using peripheral blood. The receptors were gathered from a man between 18 and 35 years old with active or convalescent COVID-19.

Turning to this clone: The same CDR3 arises from other DNA sequences in this sample as well. V gene TRBV5-1 combines with J gene TRBJ1-1, with 7 bases lining up with TRBD1. V lost 0 bases and J lost 1; bases outside the gene matches: 0. The CDR3 totals 14 residues. Germline CDR1 SGHRS, CDR2 YFSETQ. The CDR3 DNA reads TGCGCCAGCAGCTTGGACAGGGGGAACACTGAAGCTTTCTTT. Protein: CASSLDRGNTEAFF.

The chain combines TRBV6-4 with TRBJ2-2; 7 bases map to TRBD1. V shed 4 bases, J shed 0 bases, and the junction held 5 bases outside the gene matches. Per the germline V gene, CDR1 is MRHNA and CDR2 is SNTAGT. The CDR3 is 16 amino acids. The chain's CDR3 is CASSGQGPPNTGELFF. The CDR3 bases are TGTGCCAGCAGTGGACAGGGACCTCCGAACACCGGGGAGCTGTTTTTT.

The chain recombines TRBV28 with TRBJ2-7, with D maybe TRBD2 (6 bases). The CDR3 runs 15 residues. Trimming took 4 bases from V and 1 from J, leaving 14 bases between them. Germline loops: CDR1 MDHEN, CDR2 SYDVKM. The CDR3 DNA is TGTGCCAGCAGTTCCGGCGGGCTAGCGTCCTACGAGCAGTACTTC. Amino acid sequence: CASSSGGLASYEQYF.

This clone was seen a single time. The chain joins TRBV19 to TRBJ2-1; D uncertain. This CDR3 contains 11 residues. Between the trimmed V and J ends, which lost 4 bases and 8 bases, there was a span of 6 bases. CDR1 LNHDA and CDR2 SQIVND come from the germline V gene (reference sequence). CDR3 loop: CASSTTDEQFF. The DNA for the CDR3 is TGTGCCAGTAGTACGACTGATGAGCAGTTCTTC.

The chain links TRBV9 to TRBJ1-1; the match to TRBD1 covers 9 bases. V was clipped by 0 bases and J by 11 bases; unmatched bases: 2. This CDR3 region has 12 residues. Germline CDR1 SGDLS, CDR2 YYNGEE. The CDR3 loop reads CASSVGTGVAFF. CDR3 DNA sequence: TGTGCCAGCAGCGTAGGGACAGGGGTGGCTTTCTTT.

The V and J genes are TRBV19 and TRBJ1-6, with D possibly matching TRBD1 (6 bases). The CDR3 length is 13 residues. V lost 5 bases and J lost 8, with 10 bases in between. Per germline, CDR1 LNHDA and CDR2 SQIVND (reference sequence). The CDR3 bases are TGTGCCAGTAGTCCACGGACAGATTCACCCCTCCACTTT. It yields the protein CASSPRTDSPLHF. Full variable domain (remainder filled in from reference TRBV19 and TRBJ1-6): DGGITQSPKYLFRKEGQNVTLSCEQNLNHDAMYWYRQDPGQGLRLIYYSQIVNDFQKGDIAEGYSVSREKKESFPLTVTSAQKNPTAFYLCASSPRTDSPLHFGNGTRLTVT.

The chain uses TRBV2 and TRBJ2-1; D may be TRBD2 (5 bases). This CDR3 contains 13 residues. From germline, CDR1 is SNHLY and CDR2 FYNNEI. Trimming removed 7 bases at V and 8 bases at J, with 15 bases between. DNA for the CDR3: TGTGCCAGCACTGAGGGAAAGGAGGATGAGCAGTTCTTC. Translation: CASTEGKEDEQFF.

This clone has only a few counts. V and J are TRBV19 and TRBJ1-4; D is ambiguous. This CDR3 has 13 amino acids. Germline assignment: CDR1 LNHDA and CDR2 SQIVND (reference sequence). Trimming took off 7 bases at V and 4 bases at J, with 10 bases between the two ends. DNA of the CDR3: TGTGCCAGTATGGGTGGCGGTAATGAAAAACTGTTTTTT. Its translation is CASMGGGNEKLFF.

The J gene is TRBJ1-1, the V gene TRBV7-9; maybe TRBD1 (6 bases). The CDR3 contains 16 residues. The V and J ends lost 0 bases and 3 bases respectively, with 14 bases between them. Germline V lookup: CDR1 SEHNR, CDR2 FQNEAQ (reference sequence). The CDR3 DNA follows: TGTGCCAGCAGCTTAGCGTGGACAGAAGAGGACACTGAAGCTTTCTTT. It yields the protein CASSLAWTEEDTEAFF.

J is TRBJ2-1 and V is TRBV15, with 8 bases identical to TRBD2. CDR1 is LNHNV and CDR2 is YYDKDF in the germline V gene (reference sequence). The V gene end was trimmed by 1 base and the J gene end by 9 bases; junction bases not matched to a gene: 5. The CDR3 extends over 14 amino acids. CDR3 loop: CATSRAGTRGEQFF. The CDR3 DNA sequence: TGTGCCACCAGCAGAGCCGGGACTAGAGGTGAGCAGTTCTTC.

This chain connects TRBV6-1 to TRBJ2-3, with TRBD2 as a possible D gene (6 bases). Germline CDR1 is MNHNS and CDR2 is SASEGT. This CDR3 spans 16 amino acids. Trimming took off 0 bases at V and 4 bases at J, with 14 bases between the two ends. Here the CDR3 DNA reads TGTGCCAGCAGTGAAGCGTTGGGGACTCTGGCAGATACGCAGTATTTT. It is translated as CASSEALGTLADTQYF.